This TCR beta chain was retrieved from a study of CD8+ T cells in alopecia areata. Study conclusions and caveats: Elevated clonality characterized lesional scalp relative to normal scalp, particularly in alopecia totalis/universalis. Under tofacitinib, numerous expanded lesional clonotypes remained detectable in scalp and blood. Under tofacitinib, fewer expanded CD8+ clones appeared among the top 100 scalp clones. Relative to mice, TCR sharing across patients was less clear, a difference possibly HLA-related.

After isolation, RNA underwent reverse transcription to generate cDNA as the sequencing template. Assay: immunoSEQ multiplex PCR; the TCRdb copy retains only in-frame clones and omits some. In the table there are around 200,000 clones, around 66% of which are singletons. This clone came up a few times. Its specificity is not known. Indicated treatment: oral pan-JAK inhibitor, 5-10 mg twice daily. The CDR3 length is 17 residues. Trimming removed 7 bases from V and 0 bases from J; junction bases left unmatched: 6. Germline-derived CDR1 and CDR2 are LNHDA and SQIVND (reference sequence). This sample comprised CD4+ T cells sorted from blood, obtained at week 4, from a patient treated with tofacitinib. The clonotype originates from a human donor with alopecia areata. The rearrangement joins TRBV19 to TRBJ2-6; 10 positions agree with TRBD1. CDR3 coding DNA: TGTGCCAGTACATACGGGACAGGGGCCTCTGGGGCCAACGTCCTGACTTTC. Translating gives CASTYGTGASGANVLTF.